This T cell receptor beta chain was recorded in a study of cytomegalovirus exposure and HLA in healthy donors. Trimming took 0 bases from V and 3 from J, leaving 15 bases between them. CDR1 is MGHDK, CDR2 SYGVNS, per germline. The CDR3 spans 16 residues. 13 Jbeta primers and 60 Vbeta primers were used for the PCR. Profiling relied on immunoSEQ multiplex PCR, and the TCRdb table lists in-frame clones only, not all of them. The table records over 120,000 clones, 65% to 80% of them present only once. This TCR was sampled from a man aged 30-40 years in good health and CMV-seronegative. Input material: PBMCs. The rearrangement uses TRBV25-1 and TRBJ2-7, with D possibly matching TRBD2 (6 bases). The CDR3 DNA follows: TGTGCCAGCAGTGAATACGATCTGGCGGGGCACTACGAGCAGTACTTC. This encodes CASSEYDLAGHYEQYF.